The T cell receptor (beta chain) described here comes from a study of blood T cell repertoires in COVID-19. Study at large: Acute and convalescent COVID-19 specimens originated in the United States, Italy and Spain. PBMCs, B-cell-depleted T cells, or T cells were the source of the cDNA or gDNA that made up the material.

Patients in Seattle were enrolled during active infection, then followed longitudinally. The germline gives CDR1 MRHNA, CDR2 SNTAGT. This CDR3 region has 15 residues. The V gene lost 3 bases and the J gene lost 2 bases, with 10 bases spanning the gap. This clone was found many times. Measured with immunoSEQ multiplex PCR; TCRdb has only the in-frame clones, and not every one. Seen here are approximately 300,000 clones, 89% observed once, and the top ten hold 1.8%. Sequencing used peripheral blood. The sequence came from a woman aged 25 to 39 with COVID-19, enrolled during active disease. The gene calls are TRBV6-4 and TRBJ2-2; D may be TRBD2 (6 bases). This CDR3 reads CASSEQGGNTGELFF. The CDR3 DNA follows: TGTGCCAGCAGTGAGCAGGGAGGAAACACCGGGGAGCTGTTTTTT.